A selection of T cell receptor beta chains follows, all from one sample in a study of shared clonotypes between healthy human individuals. TCRdb's table, derived via immunoSEQ multiplex PCR, lists solely in-frame clones and lacks some. The sample contains hundreds of thousands of clones, around 96% of which appear only once. The sequenced material came from naive CD8+ T cells sorted from blood. Every receptor here comes from a woman aged 30 to 39 in good health. Both conserved end residues are part of each CDR3. D genes are given only for firm matches. Size tells how often a clone was seen (once, few, many) or the class of an expanded clone, and some rows leave it out.

size	D	V	J	CDR3	DNA
once	TRBD2	TRBV4-1	TRBJ2-3	CASSQDWAKLAGPDTQYF	TGCGCCAGCAGCCAAGATTGGGCCAAACTAGCGGGTCCAGATACGCAGTATTTT
.	TRBD1	TRBV2	TRBJ1-5	CASSVTGGSQPQHF	TGTGCCAGCAGTGTGACAGGGGGCTCTCAGCCCCAGCATTTT
.	.	TRBV10-3	TRBJ2-7	CAISEAGVYEQYF	TGTGCCATCAGTGAGGCTGGAGTCTACGAGCAGTACTTC
.	.	TRBV25-1	TRBJ2-1	CASSTHTSYNEQFF	TGTGCCAGCAGTACACATACTAGCTACAATGAGCAGTTCTTC
.	.	TRBV11-2	TRBJ2-6	CASSLNSWAGANVLTF	TGTGCCAGCAGCTTGAATTCGTGGGCTGGGGCCAACGTCCTGACTTTC
once	.	TRBV4-2	TRBJ1-6	CASSQVFPAAYNSPLHF	TGTGCCAGCAGCCAAGTCTTCCCAGCGGCCTATAATTCACCCCTCCACTTT
.	.	TRBV5-1	TRBJ2-2	CASSGRRNTGELFF	TGCGCCAGCAGTGGAAGACGAAACACCGGGGAGCTGTTTTTT
.	.	TRBV28	TRBJ1-5	CASRWAGSTIRAQHF	TGTGCCAGCAGATGGGCAGGGAGTACAATCAGGGCCCAGCATTTT
.	TRBD2	TRBV5-4	TRBJ2-5	CASRFAGGVETQYF	TGTGCCAGCAGATTCGCGGGAGGGGTAGAGACCCAGTACTTC
.	.	TRBV28	TRBJ2-7	CASSPPELDYEQYF	TGTGCCAGCAGCCCCCCGGAACTGGACTACGAGCAGTACTTC
.	.	TRBV28	TRBJ2-7	CASSTRDTHREQYF	TGTGCCAGCAGTACCCGGGACACCCACCGCGAGCAGTACTTC
few	.	TRBV6-1	TRBJ1-1	CASSDLDPEAFF	TGTGCCAGCAGTGACTTGGATCCTGAAGCTTTCTTT
.	TRBD1	TRBV29-1	TRBJ1-3	CSVEYAGGTGNTIYF	TGCAGCGTTGAATATGCAGGGGGCACTGGAAACACCATATATTTT
.	TRBD1	TRBV7-2	TRBJ2-1	CASSLEGANEQFF	TGTGCCAGCAGCTTAGAGGGGGCTAATGAGCAGTTCTTC
.	TRBD2	TRBV19	TRBJ2-3	CASSIWRLANTDTQYF	TGTGCCAGTAGTATTTGGCGACTAGCGAACACAGATACGCAGTATTTT
once	.	TRBV11-2	TRBJ2-7	CASSLRSDYEQYF	TGTGCCAGCAGCTTGCGTTCGGACTACGAGCAGTACTTC
.	TRBD1	TRBV27	TRBJ2-3	CASRSPPGGQGGPDTQYF	TGTGCCAGCAGATCCCCCCCGGGTGGACAGGGGGGCCCAGATACGCAGTATTTT
.	.	TRBV28	TRBJ2-7	CASRRQASYEQYF	TGTGCCAGCAGGCGGCAGGCTTCGTACGAGCAGTACTTC
.	TRBD1	TRBV6-1	TRBJ1-2	CASRAGTGWDYGYTF	TGTGCCAGCAGAGCCGGGACAGGGTGGGACTATGGCTACACCTTC
.	TRBD2	TRBV5-4	TRBJ2-7	CASSGGLAGVGEQYF	TGTGCCAGCAGCGGCGGACTAGCGGGAGTGGGCGAGCAGTACTTC
.	.	TRBV4-1	TRBJ2-7	CASSLRGRNYEQYF	TGCGCCAGCAGCCTCCGTGGGCGGAACTACGAGCAGTACTTC
.	.	TRBV11-3	TRBJ2-1	CASSLHVRDEQFF	TGTGCCAGCAGCTTACACGTAAGGGATGAGCAGTTCTTC
.	.	TRBV27	TRBJ2-3	CASSPRLVADTQYF	TGTGCCAGCAGCCCCCGACTAGTAGCAGATACGCAGTATTTT
.	.	TRBV6-5	TRBJ1-1	CASGESTEAFF	TGTGCCAGCGGTGAGAGCACTGAAGCTTTCTTT
few	.	TRBV19	TRBJ1-1	CASKWLGNTEAFF	TGTGCCAGTAAGTGGTTGGGCAACACTGAAGCTTTCTTT
.	.	TRBV4-2	TRBJ2-2	CASSQAGSGNTGELFF	TGTGCCAGCAGCCAAGCTGGTAGCGGTAACACCGGGGAGCTGTTTTTT
.	.	TRBV11-3	TRBJ2-3	CASSFPGTPFTDTQYF	TGTGCCAGCAGCTTTCCCGGGACTCCTTTCACAGATACGCAGTATTTT
once	TRBD2	TRBV19	TRBJ2-3	CASSDTLGLEDTQYF	TGTGCCAGTAGCGACACACTCGGACTAGAAGATACGCAGTATTTT
.	TRBD2	TRBV4-2	TRBJ2-1	CASSQDTSGTWNEQFF	TGTGCCAGCAGCCAAGATACCAGCGGGACTTGGAATGAGCAGTTCTTC
.	.	TRBV5-1	TRBJ2-2	CASSSGTDTGELFF	TGCGCCAGCAGCTCCGGGACGGACACCGGGGAGCTGTTTTTT
once	TRBD2	TRBV29-1	TRBJ2-1	CSVGEGARPYNEQFF	TGCAGCGTTGGGGAGGGCGCCAGGCCCTACAATGAGCAGTTCTTC
.	.	TRBV15	TRBJ2-2	CATSRGTGIIGGELFF	TGTGCCACCAGCAGAGGCACAGGGATAATCGGCGGGGAGCTGTTTTTT
.	.	TRBV5-8	TRBJ2-7	CASSTGGVLRHEQYF	TGTGCCAGCAGCACTGGCGGGGTACTACGCCACGAGCAGTACTTC
.	.	TRBV5-4	TRBJ1-6	CASSPWGSPLHF	TGTGCCAGCAGCCCATGGGGCTCACCCCTCCACTTT
.	TRBD2	TRBV5-1	TRBJ2-1	CASSSTSGRVEQFF	TGCGCCAGCTCCTCGACTAGCGGGAGGGTAGAGCAGTTCTTC
.	.	TRBV28	TRBJ2-7	CASSREGGAYEQYF	TGTGCCAGCAGCCGCGAGGGGGGTGCCTACGAGCAGTACTTC
.	.	TRBV7-2	TRBJ2-7	CASSFYSGSYEQYF	TGTGCCAGCAGCTTTTATTCCGGGTCCTACGAGCAGTACTTC
.	.	TRBV27	TRBJ2-1	CASSLTTSYNEQFF	TGTGCCAGCAGTTTAACAACCTCCTACAATGAGCAGTTCTTC
.	TRBD2	TRBV7-9	TRBJ2-3	CASSSGLAGTTDTQYF	TGTGCCAGCAGCTCGGGACTAGCGGGAACCACAGATACGCAGTATTTT
.	TRBD2	TRBV27	TRBJ2-1	CASSAGPGTSGRNEQFF	TGTGCCAGCAGTGCAGGCCCCGGGACTAGCGGGAGAAATGAGCAGTTCTTC
.	.	TRBV27	TRBJ2-3	CASSLVGGTDTQYF	TGTGCCAGCAGTTTAGTGGGAGGAACAGATACGCAGTATTTT
once	.	TRBV7-9	TRBJ2-1	CASSLGIGRRFNEQFF	TGTGCCAGCAGCTTAGGTATCGGGAGAAGGTTTAATGAGCAGTTCTTC
.	.	TRBV7-6	TRBJ2-7	CASSLDRDNYEQYF	TGTGCCAGCAGCTTAGATAGGGACAACTACGAGCAGTACTTC
.	.	TRBV9	TRBJ2-4	CASSDRDQNIQYF	TGTGCCAGCAGCGACAGGGACCAAAACATTCAGTACTTC
.	.	TRBV28	TRBJ1-5	CASSSGVNGNQPQHF	TGTGCCAGCAGTTCCGGGGTTAACGGCAATCAGCCCCAGCATTTT
.	TRBD2	TRBV4-1	TRBJ2-7	CASSLLSGSHYEQYF	TGCGCCAGCAGCCTTCTTAGCGGGAGTCACTACGAGCAGTACTTC
.	.	TRBV14	TRBJ2-7	CASSQGRGYEQYF	TGTGCCAGCAGCCAAGGTCGTGGCTACGAGCAGTACTTC
.	.	TRBV6-1	TRBJ2-5	CASNRGGQETQYF	TGTGCCAGCAATAGAGGGGGCCAAGAGACCCAGTACTTC
.	TRBD1	TRBV28	TRBJ1-2	CASSSTGGVGFGYTF	TGTGCCAGCAGTTCGACAGGGGGCGTTGGGTTTGGCTACACCTTC
.	TRBD2	TRBV30	TRBJ2-1	CAWTAGTTYNEQFF	TGTGCCTGGACGGCGGGGACTACCTACAATGAGCAGTTCTTC
.	TRBD2	TRBV2	TRBJ2-7	CASSGELAGIEQYF	TGTGCCAGCAGTGGGGAACTAGCGGGTATCGAGCAGTACTTC
.	.	TRBV28	TRBJ2-3	CASSLWEGGTDTQYF	TGTGCCAGCAGTTTGTGGGAAGGAGGCACAGATACGCAGTATTTT
.	.	TRBV15	TRBJ2-7	CATSPGSGEQYF	TGTGCCACCAGCCCCGGGAGTGGCGAGCAGTACTTC